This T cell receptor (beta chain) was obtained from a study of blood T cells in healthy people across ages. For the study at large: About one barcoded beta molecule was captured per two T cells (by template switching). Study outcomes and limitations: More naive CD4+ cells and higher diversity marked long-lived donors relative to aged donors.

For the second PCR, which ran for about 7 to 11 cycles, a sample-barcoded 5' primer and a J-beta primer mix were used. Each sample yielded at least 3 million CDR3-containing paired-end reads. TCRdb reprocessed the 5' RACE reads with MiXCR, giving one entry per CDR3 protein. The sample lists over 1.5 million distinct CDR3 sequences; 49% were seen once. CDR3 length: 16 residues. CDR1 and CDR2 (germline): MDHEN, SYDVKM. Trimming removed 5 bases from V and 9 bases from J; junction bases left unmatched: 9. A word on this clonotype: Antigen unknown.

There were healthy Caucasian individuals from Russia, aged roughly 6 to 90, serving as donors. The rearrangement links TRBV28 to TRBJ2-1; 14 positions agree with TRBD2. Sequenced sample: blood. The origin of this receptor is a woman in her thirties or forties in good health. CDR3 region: CASSLGLAGGIGEQFF. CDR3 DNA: TGTGCCAGCAGTCTTGGACTAGCGGGGGGTATCGGTGAGCAGTTCTTC.